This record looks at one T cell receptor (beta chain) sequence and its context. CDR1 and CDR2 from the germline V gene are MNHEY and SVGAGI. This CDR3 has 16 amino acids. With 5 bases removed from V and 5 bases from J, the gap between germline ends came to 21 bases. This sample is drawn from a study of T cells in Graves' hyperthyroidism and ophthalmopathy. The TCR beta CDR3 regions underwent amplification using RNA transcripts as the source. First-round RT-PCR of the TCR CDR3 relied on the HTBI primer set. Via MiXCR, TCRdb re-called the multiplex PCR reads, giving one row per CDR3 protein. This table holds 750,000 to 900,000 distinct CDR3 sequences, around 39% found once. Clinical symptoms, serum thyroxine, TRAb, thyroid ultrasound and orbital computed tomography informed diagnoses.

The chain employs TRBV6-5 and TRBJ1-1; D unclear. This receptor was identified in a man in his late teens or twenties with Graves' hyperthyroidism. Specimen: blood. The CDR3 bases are TGTGCCAGCAGTCGGCTAGCTGGAGCGGGGAGGACTGAAGCTTTCTTT. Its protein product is CASSRLAGAGRTEAFF.